The T cell receptor (beta chain) described here comes from a study of regulatory T cells in long-lasting Graves disease. Time point noted: newly diagnosed GD, antithyroid drugs for less than 3 months. Extracted PBMC RNA gave rise to the TCR library. An endocrinology department located in Xi'an, China, was where the patients came from. Construction of TCR beta libraries relied on iRepertoire HTBI primers and on Arm-PCR targeting CDR3 regions. TCRdb processed the multiplex PCR reads anew with MiXCR; each CDR3 protein has one entry. The table includes approximately 490,000 distinct CDR3 sequences, about a sixth detected once. Germline V gene data show CDR1 as DFQATT and CDR2 as SNEGSKA (reference sequence). Trimming took 3 bases from V and 2 from J; bases not matched to a gene: 7. The CDR3 loop spans 15 amino acids. About this clonotype: A much larger clone lies one base from this, so it may be a read error.

This sample was shared with a second study, whose subject was T cells in Graves' hyperthyroidism and ophthalmopathy.

The rearrangement uses TRBV20-1 and TRBJ1-5, with 7 bases matching TRBD1. This clonotype originated in a man between 40 and 49 years old with Graves disease. The sample here was peripheral blood mononuclear cells (PBMCs), taken at new diagnosis, from a patient treated with antithyroid drugs. This CDR3 reads CSASKGAGGNQPQHF. In DNA, the CDR3 is TGCAGTGCTAGCAAGGGGGCGGGGGGCAATCAGCCCCAGCATTTT.